Below are 27 T cell receptor beta chains sequenced from a single sample in a study of blood T cells in healthy people across ages. A J-beta primer mix and a sample-barcoded 5' primer were used in a second PCR of roughly 6 to 12 cycles. TCRdb recomputed calls from the 5' RACE reads with MiXCR, one row per CDR3 protein. The sample comprises 660,000 or so distinct CDR3 sequences, roughly 58% of which are singletons, and around 37% rests with the top ten. The sequencing input was blood. Receptor source: a man in his fifties or sixties in good health.

The chain uses TRBV20-1 and TRBJ1-5; TRBD1 matches 8 bases. The CDR3 is made up of 13 amino acids. Germline V CDR1 and CDR2: DFQATT, SNEGSKA (reference sequence). Germline trimming cut 6 bases from V and 6 bases from J; bases unmatched to any gene: 7. CDR3 loop: CSAARTGRQPQHF. DNA for the CDR3: TGCAGTGCCGCCAGGACAGGGCGTCAGCCCCAGCATTTT.

This sequence joins TRBV7-2 and TRBJ2-5; 7 nucleotides line up with TRBD1. The germline gives CDR1 SGHTA, CDR2 FQGNSA. The V and J ends lost 2 bases and 2 bases, in that order; junction bases with no gene match: 8. The CDR3 is 16 residues long. CDR3 region: CASSLSAGTAQETQYF. The CDR3 nucleotides read TGTGCCAGCAGCTTATCAGCCGGGACAGCACAAGAGACCCAGTACTTC.

This clonotype appeared many times. The chain is built from TRBV7-2 and TRBJ2-5; no definite D call. V was shortened by 3 bases and J by 6 bases, with 17 bases between the two germline ends. The CDR3 consists of 15 residues. Germline CDR1 SGHTA, CDR2 FQGNSA. The CDR3 DNA follows: TGTGCCAGCAGCTTCGCGATTAGCCTCGCGCAGACCCAGTACTTC. Residues: CASSFAISLAQTQYF.

The chain recombines TRBV24-1 with TRBJ2-7; TRBD1 matches 9 bases. Germline CDR1 and CDR2: KGHDR and SFDVKD. The ends lost 9 bases at V and 5 bases at J; junction bases unmatched: 13. This CDR3 comprises 15 residues. The CDR3 DNA sequence: TGTGCCACCGATACCTGCCGGGACAGGGCCCACGAGCAGTACTTC. It is translated as CATDTCRDRAHEQYF.

This chain connects TRBV28 to TRBJ2-7, with 7 bases matching TRBD1. V lost 7 bases to trimming and J lost 3 bases; unmatched junction nucleotides: 9. The CDR3 has 14 residues. CDR1 is MDHEN, CDR2 SYDVKM, per germline. Written as DNA, the CDR3 is TGTGCCAGCACCGAGACAGGGTCTAACTACGAGCAGTACTTC. Its translation is CASTETGSNYEQYF. Variable domain in full (rest from reference TRBV28 and TRBJ2-7): DVKVTQSSRYLVKRTGEKVFLECVQDMDHENMFWYRQDPGLGLRLIYFSYDVKMKEKGDIPEGYSVSREKKERFSLILESASTNQTSMYLCASTETGSNYEQYFGPGTRLTVT.

This chain uses TRBV5-1 with TRBJ2-5; 8 bases line up with TRBD1. This CDR3 is 12 amino acids long. CDR1 and CDR2 (germline): SGHRS, YFSETQ. Trimming cost V 9 bases and J 3 bases; bases outside gene matches: 4. CDR3 sequence (DNA): TGCGCCAACCCGACAGGGGAAGAGACCCAGTACTTC. Translating it yields CANPTGEETQYF.

The V and J genes are TRBV20-1 and TRBJ2-1; unclear D gene. Germline values: CDR1 DFQATT, CDR2 SNEGSKA (reference sequence). V lost 0 bases to trimming and J lost 2 bases, with 14 bases between them. The CDR3 sequence is 16 residues long. CDR3 region: CSARDYIESTYNEQFF. The CDR3 nucleotides are TGCAGTGCTAGAGACTATATAGAGTCTACCTACAATGAGCAGTTCTTC.

The chain has TRBV20-1 and TRBJ1-1, with 7 bases identical to TRBD1. This CDR3 is 17 amino acids long. Germline CDR1 and CDR2: DFQATT and SNEGSKA (reference sequence). The trim removed 0 bases at V and 1 base at J, leaving 11 bases unmatched. CDR3 nucleotide sequence: TGCAGTGCTAGAGATGGAACAGGGGTAGCCTCGAACACTGAAGCTTTCTTT. Its translation is CSARDGTGVASNTEAFF.

J is TRBJ1-3 and V is TRBV4-1, with D maybe TRBD1 (5 bases). Trimming cost V 4 bases and J 2 bases, with 15 bases left between them. This CDR3 comprises 16 residues. Germline CDR1 MGHRA, CDR2 YSYEKL. The CDR3 bases are TGCGCCAGCAGCCCCACCTTTCAGGGTACTGGAAACACCATATATTTT. Translation gives CASSPTFQGTGNTIYF.

V usage is TRBV3-1 and J usage is TRBJ2-1; D unresolved. V was trimmed by 1 base and J by 6 bases, leaving 13 bases between them. CDR1 LGHDT and CDR2 YNNKEL come from the germline V gene (reference sequence). This CDR3 spans 15 amino acids. CDR3 protein: CASSQGNLVLNEQFF. CDR3 bases: TGTGCCAGCAGCCAAGGGAACCTGGTACTCAATGAGCAGTTCTTC.

Worth noting for this clonotype: One end of the junction does not line up with germline, which may come from a read error. The V call is TRBV3-1, the J call TRBJ1-1; D gene unclear. Germline CDR1 is LGHDT and CDR2 is YNNKEL (reference sequence). The CDR3 loop spans 14 amino acids. As DNA, the CDR3 is TGTGCCAGCAGCCAAGTTTTGCCGAACACGGAAGCTTTCTTT. Encoded protein: CASSQVLPNTEAFF.

The chain is built from TRBV5-1 and TRBJ2-5; either TRBD1 or TRBD2 may supply D (5 bases each). V was trimmed by 4 bases and J by 4 bases, leaving 17 bases between them. The germline V gene has CDR1 SGHRS and CDR2 YFSETQ. CDR3 length: 15 amino acids. The CDR3 loop is CASSPGTSTPETQYF. The CDR3 bases are TGCGCCAGCAGCCCTGGGACCTCTACCCCAGAGACCCAGTACTTC.

The V call is TRBV7-9, the J call TRBJ2-7; D gene unclear. The CDR3 sequence is 15 residues long. Trimming shortened V by 5 bases and J by 0 bases, and 14 bases separated the two germline ends. CDR1 and CDR2 from the germline V gene are SEHNR and FQNEAQ (reference sequence). Here the CDR3 DNA reads TGTGCCAGCAGCCCCTCGGACGCTAGCTCCTACGAGCAGTACTTC. As protein: CASSPSDASSYEQYF.

As DNA, the CDR3 is TGCGCCAGCGGGCCCGGGACAGGAAGGGATGAGCAGTTCTTC. It yields the protein CASGPGTGRDEQFF. V is TRBV5-1 and J is TRBJ2-7, with 8 bases identical to TRBD1. The J call may be in error: the DNA end matches TRBJ2-1 better. CDR1 is SGHRS and CDR2 is YFSETQ in the germline V gene. The CDR3 runs 14 residues.

The genes are TRBV27 and TRBJ2-3; TRBD2 might be the D (5 bases). This CDR3 has 15 amino acids. The V end lost 3 bases, the J end lost 5 bases, and 15 bases lay between the germline ends. Germline V lookup: CDR1 MNHEY, CDR2 SMNVEV (reference sequence). The CDR3, as DNA: TGTGCCAGCAGTTTGGGCGATATCGGAGGAGATACGCAGTATTTT. Its translation is CASSLGDIGGDTQYF.

The rearrangement uses TRBV9 and TRBJ2-7, with 11 bases that match TRBD1. This CDR3 is 16 amino acids long. Trimming took 5 bases from V and 5 from J; bases not matched to a gene: 12. CDR1 is SGDLS, CDR2 YYNGEE, per germline. In DNA, the CDR3 is TGTGCCAGCAGTCAAGGACAGGGGGCTTGGATTAACGAGCAGTACTTC. Translating it yields CASSQGQGAWINEQYF. Drawing the rest from reference TRBV9 and TRBJ2-7, the complete variable domain is DSGVTQTPKHLITATGQRVTLRCSPRSGDLSVYWYQQSLDQGLQFLIQYYNGEERAKGNILERFSAQQFPDLHSELNLSSLELGDSALYFCASSQGQGAWINEQYFGPGTRLTVT.

The V and J genes are TRBV4-1 and TRBJ2-5, with 8 bases identical to TRBD1. Germline lookup yields CDR1 MGHRA and CDR2 YSYEKL. This CDR3 contains 14 residues. After removal of 3 bases from V and 3 bases from J, the junction contained 3 bases not matched to a gene. The CDR3 DNA follows: TGCGCCAGCAGCCACCCGGACAGGGAAGAGACCCAGTACTTC. This gives the protein CASSHPDREETQYF.

The rearrangement links TRBV21-1 to TRBJ2-4; TRBD1, the D gene given by the table, was not confirmed from the DNA. TRBV21-1 is noted as a pseudogene. This CDR3 spans 16 amino acids. CDR3 loop: CASSAPAPLAKNIQYF. In nucleotides, the CDR3 is TGTGCCAGCAGCGCCCCGGCACCTCTAGCCAAAAACATTCAGTACTTC.

The rearrangement joins TRBV11-2 to TRBJ2-5, with D possibly being TRBD2 (5 bases). CDR1 is SGHAT, CDR2 FQNNGV, per germline. The germline V and J ends were trimmed by 5 bases and 4 bases, with 17 bases remaining between them. This CDR3 spans 15 amino acids. This CDR3 is CASSIRGSWVETQYF. CDR3 sequence (DNA): TGTGCCAGCAGCATTCGAGGGTCGTGGGTAGAGACCCAGTACTTC.

V and J are TRBV20-1 and TRBJ2-1; 11 bases fit TRBD2. The CDR3 covers 15 residues. Per the germline V gene, CDR1 is DFQATT and CDR2 is SNEGSKA (reference sequence). The trim removed 2 bases at V and 2 bases at J, leaving 2 bases unmatched. The CDR3 DNA sequence: TGCAGTGCTAGATTTAGCGGGGGGGCCTACAATGAGCAGTTCTTC. Protein sequence: CSARFSGGAYNEQFF.

This clonotype was detected only a few times. The chain is built from TRBV5-1 and TRBJ1-4, with D maybe TRBD1 (5 bases). Germline V CDR1 and CDR2: SGHRS, YFSETQ. CDR3 length: 14 amino acids. V was cut by 0 bases and J by 7 bases, with 10 bases left in between. The CDR3 coding sequence is TGCGCCAGCAGCTTGGGTCAGGGAAGTGAAAAACTGTTTTTT. Protein sequence: CASSLGQGSEKLFF.

The CDR3 nucleotides read TGCAGTGCATTGGACAGGGCCCAAGAGACCCAGTACTTC. Translated: CSALDRAQETQYF. The rearrangement links TRBV20-1 to TRBJ2-5, with TRBD1 matching 8 bases. V lost 6 bases, J lost 1 base, and 4 bases stayed unmatched. The CDR3 consists of 13 residues. The germline V gene encodes CDR1 DFQATT and CDR2 SNEGSKA (reference sequence).

This rearrangement joins TRBV9 to TRBJ2-5, with no clear D. This CDR3 is built from 14 residues. Germline V lookup: CDR1 SGDLS, CDR2 YYNGEE. V was trimmed by 0 bases and J by 2 bases, leaving 8 bases between them. The CDR3 sequence: CASSVGNDQETQYF. CDR3 nucleotide sequence: TGTGCCAGCAGCGTAGGGAACGATCAAGAGACCCAGTACTTC.

The chain has TRBV6-2 or TRBV6-3 and TRBJ2-3; D gene uncertain. The CDR3 totals 13 residues. The germline CDR1 and CDR2 sequences are MNHEY and SVGEGT. Deletions cut 8 bases from V and 10 bases from J, with 19 bases between. Here the CDR3 DNA reads TGTGCCAGCTGCCTACCTTCACAGACTGCGCAGTATTTT. This encodes CASCLPSQTAQYF.

The chain employs TRBV6-6 and TRBJ1-1, with unresolved D. V lost 9 bases to trimming and J lost 3 bases, with 14 bases between them. The CDR3 spans 13 residues. Germline V lookup: CDR1 MNHNY, CDR2 SVGAGI (reference sequence). The CDR3 loop is CASTPLGDTEAFF. The DNA of the CDR3 is TGTGCCAGTACACCACTCGGGGACACTGAAGCTTTCTTT.

The chain employs TRBV27 and TRBJ2-1; D gene ambiguous. V was clipped by 6 bases and J by 2 bases, with 14 bases between them. In germline, CDR1 is MNHEY, CDR2 SMNVEV (reference sequence). This CDR3 spans 15 amino acids. DNA for the CDR3: TGTGCCAGCAGCTCACGTGGGATAACCTACAATGAGCAGTTCTTC. It codes for CASSSRGITYNEQFF.

This clonotype was recorded a few times. The CDR3 DNA reads as TGCAGCGCCTTGACGGCGGACACTGAAGCTTTCTTT. This sequence encodes CSALTADTEAFF. The chain has TRBV29-1 and TRBJ1-1; D uncertain. Germline V gene lookup returns CDR1 SQVTM and CDR2 ANQGSEA. Trimming removed 7 bases from V and 3 bases from J, with 12 bases in between. The CDR3 has 12 residues.